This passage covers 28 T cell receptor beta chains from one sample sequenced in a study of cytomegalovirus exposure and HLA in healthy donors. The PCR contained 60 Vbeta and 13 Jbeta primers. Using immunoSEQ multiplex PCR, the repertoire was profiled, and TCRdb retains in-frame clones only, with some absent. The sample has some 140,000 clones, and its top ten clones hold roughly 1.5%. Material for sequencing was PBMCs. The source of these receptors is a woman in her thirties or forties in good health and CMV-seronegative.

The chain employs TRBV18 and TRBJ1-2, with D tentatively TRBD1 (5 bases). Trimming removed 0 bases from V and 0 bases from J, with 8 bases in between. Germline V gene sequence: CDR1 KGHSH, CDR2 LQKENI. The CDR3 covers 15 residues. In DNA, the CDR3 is TGTGCCAGCTCACCACCGGCAGGGCCTAACTATGGCTACACCTTC. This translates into CASSPPAGPNYGYTF.

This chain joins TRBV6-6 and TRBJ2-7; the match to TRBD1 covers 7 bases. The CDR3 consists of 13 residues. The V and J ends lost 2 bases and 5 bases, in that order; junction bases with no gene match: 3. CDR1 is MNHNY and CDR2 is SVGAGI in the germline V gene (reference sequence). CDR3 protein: CASSYGQGDEQYV. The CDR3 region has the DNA TGTGCCAGCAGTTACGGGCAGGGGGACGAGCAGTACGTC.

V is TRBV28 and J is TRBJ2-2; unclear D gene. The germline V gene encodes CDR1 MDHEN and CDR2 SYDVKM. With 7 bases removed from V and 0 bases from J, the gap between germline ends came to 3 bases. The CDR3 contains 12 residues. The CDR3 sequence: CASIANTGELFF. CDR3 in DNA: TGTGCCAGCATCGCGAACACCGGGGAGCTGTTTTTT.

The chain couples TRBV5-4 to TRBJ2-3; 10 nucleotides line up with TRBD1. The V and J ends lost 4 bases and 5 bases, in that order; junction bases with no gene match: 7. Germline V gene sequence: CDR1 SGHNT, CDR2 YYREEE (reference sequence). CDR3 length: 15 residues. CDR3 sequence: CASSLPGQGRDTQYF. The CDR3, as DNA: TGTGCCAGCAGCCTACCGGGACAGGGGAGAGATACGCAGTATTTT.

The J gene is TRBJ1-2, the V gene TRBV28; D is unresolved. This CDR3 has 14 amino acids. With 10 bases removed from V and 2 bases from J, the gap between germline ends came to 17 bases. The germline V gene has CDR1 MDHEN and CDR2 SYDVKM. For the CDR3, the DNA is TGTGCCACCCCGGCGGTTGATTCCAACTATGGCTACACCTTC. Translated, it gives CATPAVDSNYGYTF.

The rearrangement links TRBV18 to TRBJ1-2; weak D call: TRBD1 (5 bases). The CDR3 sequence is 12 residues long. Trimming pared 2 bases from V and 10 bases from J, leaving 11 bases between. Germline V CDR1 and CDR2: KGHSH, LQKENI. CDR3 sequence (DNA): TGTGCCAGCTCACCAGCCCAGGGCCCCTACACCTTC. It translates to CASSPAQGPYTF.

This CDR3 reads CASTRGGNYGYTF. The CDR3 DNA reads TGTGCCAGTACCAGAGGAGGTAACTATGGCTACACCTTC. The chain couples TRBV19 to TRBJ1-2; D is ambiguous. Germline loops: CDR1 LNHDA, CDR2 SQIVND (reference sequence). The CDR3 loop spans 13 amino acids. V lost 7 bases and J lost 1, with 10 bases in between.

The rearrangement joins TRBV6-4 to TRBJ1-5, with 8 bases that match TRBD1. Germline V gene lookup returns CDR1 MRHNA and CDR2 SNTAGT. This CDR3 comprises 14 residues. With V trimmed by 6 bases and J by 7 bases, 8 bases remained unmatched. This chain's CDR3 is CASSPDRGVQPQHF. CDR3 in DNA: TGTGCCAGCAGCCCTGACAGGGGAGTCCAGCCCCAGCATTTT.

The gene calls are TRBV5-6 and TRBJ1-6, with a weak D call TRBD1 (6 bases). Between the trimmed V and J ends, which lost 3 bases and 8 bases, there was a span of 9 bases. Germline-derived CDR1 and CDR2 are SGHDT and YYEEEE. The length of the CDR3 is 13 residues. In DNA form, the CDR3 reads TGTGCCAGCAGCTGGGACAAGGATTCACCCCTCCACTTT. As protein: CASSWDKDSPLHF.

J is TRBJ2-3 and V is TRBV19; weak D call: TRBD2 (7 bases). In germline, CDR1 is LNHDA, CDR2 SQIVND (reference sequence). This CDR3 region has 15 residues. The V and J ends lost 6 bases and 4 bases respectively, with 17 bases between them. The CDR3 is CASSRGGGSSDTQYF. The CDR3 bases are TGTGCCAGTAGCAGGGGCGGGGGATCTTCAGATACGCAGTATTTT.

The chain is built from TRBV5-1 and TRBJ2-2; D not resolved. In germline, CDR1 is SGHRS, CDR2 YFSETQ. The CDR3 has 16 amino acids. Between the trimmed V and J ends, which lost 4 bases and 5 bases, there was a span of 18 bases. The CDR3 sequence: CASSIPEGSRTGELFF. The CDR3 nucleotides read TGCGCCAGCAGCATCCCCGAAGGCTCTAGGACCGGGGAGCTGTTTTTT.

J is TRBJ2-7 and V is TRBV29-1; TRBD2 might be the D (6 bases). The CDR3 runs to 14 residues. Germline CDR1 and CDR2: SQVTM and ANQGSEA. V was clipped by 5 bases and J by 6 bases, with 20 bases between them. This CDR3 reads CSVTMTSERSEQYF. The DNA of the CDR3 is TGCAGCGTTACCATGACTAGTGAGAGGTCCGAGCAGTACTTC.

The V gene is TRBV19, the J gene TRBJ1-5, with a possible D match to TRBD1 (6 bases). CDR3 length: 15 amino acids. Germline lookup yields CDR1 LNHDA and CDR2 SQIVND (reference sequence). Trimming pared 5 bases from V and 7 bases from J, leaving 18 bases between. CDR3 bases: TGTGCCAGTAGTGCCCCGGGGGGGGCAGGGCAGCCCCAGCATTTT. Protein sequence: CASSAPGGAGQPQHF.

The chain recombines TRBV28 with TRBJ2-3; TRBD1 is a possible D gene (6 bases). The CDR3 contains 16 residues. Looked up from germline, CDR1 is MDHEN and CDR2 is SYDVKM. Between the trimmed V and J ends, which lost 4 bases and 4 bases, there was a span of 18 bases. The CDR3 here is CASSSPSTGSADTQYF. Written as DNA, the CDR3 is TGTGCCAGCAGTTCACCATCTACAGGGTCGGCAGATACGCAGTATTTT.

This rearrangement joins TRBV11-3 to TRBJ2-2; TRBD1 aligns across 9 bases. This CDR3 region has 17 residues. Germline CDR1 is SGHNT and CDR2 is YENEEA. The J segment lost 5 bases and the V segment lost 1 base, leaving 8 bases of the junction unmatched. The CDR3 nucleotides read TGTGCCAGCAGCTTAGGTGCACAGGGGGCTAGTACCGGGGAGCTGTTTTTT. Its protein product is CASSLGAQGASTGELFF.

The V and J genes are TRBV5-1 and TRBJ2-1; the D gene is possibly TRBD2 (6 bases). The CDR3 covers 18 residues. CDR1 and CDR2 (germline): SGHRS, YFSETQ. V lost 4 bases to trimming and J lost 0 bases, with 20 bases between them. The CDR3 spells CASSTPITAGSSYNEQFF. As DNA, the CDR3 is TGCGCCAGCAGCACACCCATAACGGCGGGGAGCTCCTACAATGAGCAGTTCTTC. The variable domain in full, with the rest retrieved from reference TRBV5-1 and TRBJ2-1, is KAGVTQTPRYLIKTRGQQVTLSCSPISGHRSVSWYQQTPGQGLQFLFEYFSETQRNKGNFPGRFSGRQFSNSRSEMNVSTLELGDSALYLCASSTPITAGSSYNEQFFGPGTRLTVL.

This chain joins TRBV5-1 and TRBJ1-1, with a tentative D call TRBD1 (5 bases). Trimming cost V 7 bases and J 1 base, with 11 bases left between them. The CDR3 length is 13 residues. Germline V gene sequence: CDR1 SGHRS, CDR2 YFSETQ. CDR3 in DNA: TGCGCCAGCCACACTACAGGGAACACTGAAGCTTTCTTT. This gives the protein CASHTTGNTEAFF.

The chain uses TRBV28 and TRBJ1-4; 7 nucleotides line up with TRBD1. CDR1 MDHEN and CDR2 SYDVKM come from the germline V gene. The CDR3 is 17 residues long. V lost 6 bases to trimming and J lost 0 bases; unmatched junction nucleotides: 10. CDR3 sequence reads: CASSQLGQPPTNEKLFF. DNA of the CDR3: TGTGCCAGCAGCCAATTGGGACAGCCGCCAACTAATGAAAAACTGTTTTTT.

The CDR3 spells CASSGTGGAYYGYTF. The CDR3 nucleotides are TGTGCCAGCAGCGGGACTGGGGGGGCATACTATGGCTACACCTTC. This chain joins TRBV7-2 and TRBJ1-2; a possible D gene is TRBD1 (6 bases). Germline V gives CDR1 SGHTA, CDR2 FQGNSA. There are 15 residues in the CDR3. V was trimmed by 5 bases and J by 3 bases, leaving 16 bases between them.

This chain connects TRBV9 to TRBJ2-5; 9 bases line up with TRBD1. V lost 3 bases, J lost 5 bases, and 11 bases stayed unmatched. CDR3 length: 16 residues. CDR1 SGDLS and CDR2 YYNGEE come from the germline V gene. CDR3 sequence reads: CASSAVGGTGRETQYF. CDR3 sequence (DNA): TGTGCCAGCAGCGCAGTAGGTGGGACAGGGAGGGAGACCCAGTACTTC.

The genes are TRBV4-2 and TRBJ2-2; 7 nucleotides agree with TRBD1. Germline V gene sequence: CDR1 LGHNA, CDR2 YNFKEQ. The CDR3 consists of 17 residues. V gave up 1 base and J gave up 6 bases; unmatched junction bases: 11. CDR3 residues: CASSQGTAGGRAGELFF. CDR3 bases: TGTGCCAGCAGCCAAGGGACCGCAGGGGGAAGGGCCGGGGAGCTGTTTTTT.

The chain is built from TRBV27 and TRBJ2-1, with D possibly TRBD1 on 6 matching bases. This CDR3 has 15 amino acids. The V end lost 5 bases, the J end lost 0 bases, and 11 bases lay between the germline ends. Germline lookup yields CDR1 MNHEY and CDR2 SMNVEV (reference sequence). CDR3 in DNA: TGTGCCAGCAGTCCAGGGGTTAGCTCCTACAATGAGCAGTTCTTC. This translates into CASSPGVSSYNEQFF.

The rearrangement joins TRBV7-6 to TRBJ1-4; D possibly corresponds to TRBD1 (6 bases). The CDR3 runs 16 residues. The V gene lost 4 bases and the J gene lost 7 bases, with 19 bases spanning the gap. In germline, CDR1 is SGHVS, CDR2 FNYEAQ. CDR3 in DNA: TGTGCCAGCAGCTCCACTCCGAGCCCGACAGGTGAAAAACTGTTTTTT. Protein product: CASSSTPSPTGEKLFF.

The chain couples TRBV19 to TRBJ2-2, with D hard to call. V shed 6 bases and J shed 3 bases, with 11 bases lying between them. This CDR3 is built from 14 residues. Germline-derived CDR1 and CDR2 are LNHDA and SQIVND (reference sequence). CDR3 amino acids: CASSRTGDTGELFF. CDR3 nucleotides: TGTGCCAGTAGCCGAACGGGTGACACCGGGGAGCTGTTTTTT.

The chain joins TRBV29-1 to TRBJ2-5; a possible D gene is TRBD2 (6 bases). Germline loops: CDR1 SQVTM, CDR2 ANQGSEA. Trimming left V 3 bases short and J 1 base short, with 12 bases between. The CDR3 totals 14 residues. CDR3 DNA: TGCAGCGTTGACGCGGGGACCGGCCAAGAGACCCAGTACTTC. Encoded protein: CSVDAGTGQETQYF.

The CDR3 nucleotides are TGTGCCAGCTCAAGTTCGGAGTACAATGAGCAGTTCTTC. Protein product: CASSSSEYNEQFF. V gene TRBV18 combines with J gene TRBJ2-1; D gene unclear. The ends were cut back, 5 bases at V and 4 bases at J, with 9 bases in the middle. The CDR3 extends over 13 amino acids. Germline values: CDR1 KGHSH, CDR2 LQKENI.

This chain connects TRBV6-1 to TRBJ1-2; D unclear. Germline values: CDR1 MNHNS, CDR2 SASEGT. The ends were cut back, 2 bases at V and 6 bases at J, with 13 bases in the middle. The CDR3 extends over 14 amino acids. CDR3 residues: CASSESSLGNGYTF. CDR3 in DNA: TGTGCCAGCAGTGAAAGTTCTCTCGGGAATGGCTACACCTTC.

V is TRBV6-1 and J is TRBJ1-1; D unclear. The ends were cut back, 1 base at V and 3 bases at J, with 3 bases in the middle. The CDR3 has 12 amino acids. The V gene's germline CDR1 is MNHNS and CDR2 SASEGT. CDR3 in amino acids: CASSEVYTEAFF. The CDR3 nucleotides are TGTGCCAGCAGTGAAGTCTACACTGAAGCTTTCTTT.